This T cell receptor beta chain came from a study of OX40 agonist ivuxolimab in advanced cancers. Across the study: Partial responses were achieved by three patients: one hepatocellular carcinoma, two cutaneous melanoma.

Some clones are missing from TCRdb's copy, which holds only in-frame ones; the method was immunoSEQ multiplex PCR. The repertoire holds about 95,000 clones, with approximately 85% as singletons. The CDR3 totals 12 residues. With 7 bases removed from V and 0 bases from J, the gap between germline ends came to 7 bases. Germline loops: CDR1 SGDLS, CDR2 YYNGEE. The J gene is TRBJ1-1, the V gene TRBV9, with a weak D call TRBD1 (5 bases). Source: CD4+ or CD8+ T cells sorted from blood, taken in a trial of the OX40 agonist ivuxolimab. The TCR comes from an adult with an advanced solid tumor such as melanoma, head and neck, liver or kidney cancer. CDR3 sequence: CASGAVNTEAFF. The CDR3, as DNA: TGTGCCAGCGGGGCAGTGAACACTGAAGCTTTCTTT. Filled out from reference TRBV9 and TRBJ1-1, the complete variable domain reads DSGVTQTPKHLITATGQRVTLRCSPRSGDLSVYWYQQSLDQGLQFLIQYYNGEERAKGNILERFSAQQFPDLHSELNLSSLELGDSALYFCASGAVNTEAFFGQGTRLTVV.